The source of this T cell receptor beta chain is a study of blood T cells in healthy people across ages. A second 7 to 11 cycle PCR used barcoded and J-beta primers. Researchers report that a template-switch adaptor with 12 random nucleotides tagged each cDNA molecule. TCRdb ran MiXCR on the 5' RACE reads and lists one entry per CDR3 protein. Among just over 1 million distinct CDR3 sequences listed, less than 50% were seen once. The study's findings and limits: Among long-lived donors, naive CD4+ cells were more numerous and diversity higher than in aged donors.

Trimming shortened V by 2 bases and J by 0 bases, and 7 bases separated the two germline ends. The CDR3 sequence is 13 residues long. Per the germline V gene, CDR1 is DFQATT and CDR2 is SNEGSKA (reference sequence). The sample holds a few counts of this clonotype. No antigen is known for it. The rearrangement uses TRBV20-1 and TRBJ2-5; possibly TRBD2 for D (5 bases). Input material: blood. This receptor was obtained from a woman in her sixties in good health. The chain's CDR3 is CSARPADQETQYF. For the CDR3, the DNA is TGCAGTGCTAGACCAGCGGACCAAGAGACCCAGTACTTC.